Following are 24 T cell receptor beta chains from one sample sequenced in a study of cytomegalovirus exposure and HLA in healthy donors. The PCR made use of 60 Vbeta and 13 Jbeta primers. The method was immunoSEQ multiplex PCR; TCRdb's version includes in-frame clones alone and lacks a portion of them. The sample consists of 90,000 to 140,000 clones, 80% to 85% of them appearing once. Sequencing was carried out using PBMCs. These receptors were obtained from a man younger than 45 in good health and CMV-seropositive.

This sequence joins TRBV7-2 and TRBJ1-1; D not resolved. This CDR3 is built from 12 residues. CDR1 and CDR2 (germline): SGHTA, FQGNSA. V was cut by 4 bases and J by 1 base, with 4 bases left in between. As DNA, the CDR3 is TGTGCCAGCAGCTGGCCGAACACTGAAGCTTTCTTT. Its protein product is CASSWPNTEAFF.

This clone appeared a single time. The J gene is TRBJ1-2, the V gene TRBV7-9; D is undetermined. The CDR3 totals 14 residues. Trimming cost V 5 bases and J 1 base, with 11 bases left between them. From germline, CDR1 is SEHNR and CDR2 FQNEAQ (reference sequence). The CDR3 coding sequence is TGTGCCAGCAGCCCAGCCGGAGATAACTATGGCTACACCTTC. Translation gives CASSPAGDNYGYTF.

In this sample, this clone turned up a few times. The rearrangement links TRBV7-2 to TRBJ2-6; D gene uncertain. Germline V gene sequence: CDR1 SGHTA, CDR2 FQGNSA. Trimming removed 5 bases at V and 2 bases at J, with 7 bases between. CDR3 size: 14 residues. The DNA of the CDR3 is TGTGCCAGCAGCCCAGGCCCTGGGGCCAACGTCCTGACTTTC. Its protein is CASSPGPGANVLTF. Supplemented by reference TRBV7-2 and TRBJ2-6, the full variable domain reads GAGVSQSPSNKVTEKGKDVELRCDPISGHTALYWYRQSLGQGLEFLIYFQGNSAPDKSGLPSDRFSAERTGGSVSTLTIQRTQQEDSAVYLCASSPGPGANVLTFGAGSRLTVL.

V usage is TRBV7-9 and J usage is TRBJ1-2; TRBD1 matches 7 bases. The CDR3 runs 13 residues. Germline values: CDR1 SEHNR, CDR2 FQNEAQ (reference sequence). V was pared by 7 bases and J by 3 bases, with 5 bases of the junction left unmatched. The CDR3 spells CASTTGVDYGYTF. The CDR3 DNA sequence: TGTGCCAGCACTACAGGGGTAGACTATGGCTACACCTTC. The full variable domain, its missing parts supplied by reference TRBV7-9 and TRBJ1-2, is DTGVSQNPRHKITKRGQNVTFRCDPISEHNRLYWYRQTLGQGPEFLTYFQNEAQLEKSRLLSDRFSAERPKGSFSTLEIQRTEQGDSAMYLCASTTGVDYGYTFGSGTRLTVV.

V is TRBV5-1 and J is TRBJ2-5; a weak D match, TRBD2 (7 bases). CDR1 and CDR2 from the germline V gene are SGHRS and YFSETQ. V was shortened by 1 base and J by 1 base, with 11 bases between the two germline ends. The CDR3 loop spans 15 amino acids. The CDR3 bases are TGCGCCAGCAGCTTGATGGGAGGGGGCCAAGAGACCCAGTACTTC. This translates into CASSLMGGGQETQYF.

This clone has only a few counts. The rearrangement uses TRBV10-3 and TRBJ1-2; 12 nucleotides align to TRBD1. Germline V gene lookup returns CDR1 ENHRY and CDR2 SYGVKD. V lost 0 bases and J lost 4; bases outside the gene matches: 3. This CDR3 comprises 16 residues. The CDR3: CAISESGGQGAYGYTF. In DNA form, the CDR3 reads TGTGCCATCAGTGAGTCAGGGGGACAGGGGGCCTATGGCTACACCTTC.

This sequence joins TRBV21-1 and TRBJ2-1; the D segment call TRBD2 is taken from the table without a DNA check. TRBV21-1 is recorded as a pseudogene. This CDR3 is 17 amino acids long. The CDR3 region has the DNA TGCGCCAGCAGCACGTCCGTGGGACTAGCGGGGGGTCATGAGCAGTTCTTC. It is translated as CASSTSVGLAGGHEQFF.

This chain connects TRBV11-2 to TRBJ1-5, with TRBD1 identical over 9 bases. Germline V lookup: CDR1 SGHAT, CDR2 FQNNGV. The CDR3 has 15 amino acids. With V trimmed by 0 bases and J by 6 bases, 3 bases remained unmatched. The CDR3 nucleotides are TGTGCCAGCAGCTTAGAAGGGACAGGGCTTCAGCCCCAGCATTTT. Protein product: CASSLEGTGLQPQHF.

This clone turned up a few times. A much bigger clone sits one base away, suggesting this may be a read error. DNA for the CDR3: TGCGCCAGCAGCTTGTTTGGGACAGAGGGAGAGACCCAGCACTTC. Its protein product is CASSLFGTEGETQHF. This chain joins TRBV5-1 and TRBJ2-5, with 7 bases identical to TRBD1. The CDR3 contains 15 residues. Per germline, CDR1 SGHRS and CDR2 YFSETQ.

This clone occurred a few times. This sequence joins TRBV19 and TRBJ2-6, with TRBD1 as a possible D gene (6 bases). V dropped 8 bases and J dropped 3 bases, with 11 bases sitting between them. The germline CDR1 and CDR2 sequences are LNHDA and SQIVND (reference sequence). The CDR3 totals 14 residues. CDR3 in amino acids: CASSQGYGANVLTF. CDR3 nucleotides: TGTGCCAGTTCCCAGGGGTATGGGGCCAACGTCCTGACTTTC.

The V and J genes are TRBV18 and TRBJ2-7; 9 bases map to TRBD1. Germline V gives CDR1 KGHSH, CDR2 LQKENI. This CDR3 spans 16 amino acids. With 0 bases clipped from V and 3 bases from J, the junction kept 6 bases outside the gene matches. The CDR3 DNA reads as TGTGCCAGCTCACCACCGGCGGGACAGGGAAGCTACGAGCAGTACTTC. Translating it yields CASSPPAGQGSYEQYF.

The genes are TRBV7-9 and TRBJ2-7; 7 nucleotides agree with TRBD1. V lost 4 bases, J lost 3 bases, and 9 bases stayed unmatched. Germline V gives CDR1 SEHNR, CDR2 FQNEAQ (reference sequence). This CDR3 spans 15 amino acids. CDR3 sequence reads: CASSSLDRKGYEQYF. The CDR3, as DNA: TGTGCCAGCAGCTCCCTGGACAGGAAAGGCTACGAGCAGTACTTC.

CDR3 coding DNA: TGTGCCAGCTCACCGGCGACTAGCGGGGGAGATACGCAGTATTTT. Translated: CASSPATSGGDTQYF. The chain recombines TRBV18 with TRBJ2-3, with TRBD2 matching 12 bases. The CDR3 loop spans 15 amino acids. CDR1 and CDR2 from the germline V gene are KGHSH and LQKENI. The V gene end was trimmed by 3 bases and the J gene end by 5 bases; junction bases not matched to a gene: 3.

The V and J genes are TRBV19 and TRBJ2-5; the match to TRBD1 covers 7 bases. Germline CDR1 and CDR2: LNHDA and SQIVND (reference sequence). Losses at the gene ends were 3 bases for V and 4 bases for J; bases not matched to a gene: 2. The CDR3 is 13 residues long. The CDR3 protein is CASSINRGETQYF. CDR3 DNA sequence: TGTGCCAGTAGTATCAACAGGGGAGAGACCCAGTACTTC.

The chain has TRBV9 and TRBJ2-7; 9 bases align to TRBD1. This CDR3 is 16 amino acids long. Trimming took 3 bases from V and 3 from J; bases not matched to a gene: 10. Per germline, CDR1 SGDLS and CDR2 YYNGEE. The chain's CDR3 is CASSAAERGQGYEQYF. CDR3 sequence (DNA): TGTGCCAGCAGCGCCGCAGAGCGGGGACAGGGCTACGAGCAGTACTTC.

This clone has just a few counts. The chain uses TRBV19 and TRBJ1-4, with D hard to call. Trimming took 2 bases from V and 1 from J, leaving 20 bases between them. The germline CDR1 and CDR2 sequences are LNHDA and SQIVND (reference sequence). The CDR3 is 19 amino acids. CDR3 sequence (DNA): TGTGCCAGTAGTATACAGTTTCTGCTGCGGCGTTTAACTAATGAAAAACTGTTTTTT. Translation: CASSIQFLLRRLTNEKLFF.

The genes are TRBV20-1 and TRBJ2-1; D perhaps matches TRBD2 (5 bases). Germline assignment: CDR1 DFQATT and CDR2 SNEGSKA (reference sequence). The length of the CDR3 is 10 residues. CDR3 amino acids: CSSGPHEQFF. The DNA of the CDR3 is TGCAGCAGCGGACCCCACGAGCAGTTCTTC.

The V gene is TRBV5-4, the J gene TRBJ2-1, with TRBD2 matching over 7 bases. Germline assignment: CDR1 SGHNT and CDR2 YYREEE (reference sequence). The CDR3 is made up of 15 amino acids. V gave up 0 bases and J gave up 2 bases; unmatched junction bases: 2. The CDR3 DNA reads TGTGCCAGCAGCTTGGCTAGCGGAACCTACAATGAGCAGTTCTTC. Translated, it gives CASSLASGTYNEQFF. Using reference TRBV5-4 and TRBJ2-1 for the parts outside the CDR3, the full variable domain is ETGVTQSPTHLIKTRGQQVTLRCSSQSGHNTVSWYQQALGQGPQFIFQYYREEENGRGNFPPRFSGLQFPNYSSELNVNALELDDSALYLCASSLASGTYNEQFFGPGTRLTVL.

This sequence joins TRBV7-9 and TRBJ2-5, with TRBD1 matching 7 bases. The better agreement between TRBJ2-7 and the DNA end casts doubt on the J call. Germline values: CDR1 SEHNR, CDR2 FQNEAQ (reference sequence). The CDR3 covers 14 residues. The CDR3 coding sequence is TGTGCCAGCAGCCCAACCGGGACAGTCTACGAGCAGTACTTC. Amino acid sequence: CASSPTGTVYEQYF.

This clone was seen more than once but under ten times. The chain couples TRBV5-1 to TRBJ2-5, with D possibly being TRBD2 (6 bases). Germline CDR1 and CDR2: SGHRS and YFSETQ. The CDR3 spans 15 residues. Between the trimmed V and J ends, which lost 0 bases and 4 bases, there was a span of 13 bases. The CDR3 reads CASSLDPGLAETQYF. CDR3 in DNA: TGCGCCAGCAGCTTGGACCCGGGACTGGCAGAGACCCAGTACTTC. The variable domain in full, with the rest retrieved from reference TRBV5-1 and TRBJ2-5, is KAGVTQTPRYLIKTRGQQVTLSCSPISGHRSVSWYQQTPGQGLQFLFEYFSETQRNKGNFPGRFSGRQFSNSRSEMNVSTLELGDSALYLCASSLDPGLAETQYFGPGTRLLVL.

The table lists this clone with a count of one. This sequence joins TRBV27 and TRBJ2-5, with D possibly TRBD1 on 6 matching bases. The CDR3 runs 13 residues. Trimming stripped 6 bases from V and 4 bases from J, with 12 bases between. The V gene's germline CDR1 is MNHEY and CDR2 SMNVEV (reference sequence). The CDR3 DNA follows: TGTGCCAGCAGCAGACAGGTAGGAGAGACCCAGTACTTC. It codes for CASSRQVGETQYF.

Only a few counts were recorded for this clone. This rearrangement joins TRBV6-5 to TRBJ2-7; D is perhaps TRBD1 (6 bases). The V gene's germline CDR1 is MNHEY and CDR2 SVGAGI. The germline V and J ends were trimmed by 6 bases and 3 bases, with 9 bases remaining between them. This CDR3 spans 12 amino acids. The CDR3 here is CASSQQGYEQYF. DNA for the CDR3: TGTGCCAGCAGCCAACAGGGCTACGAGCAGTACTTC.

The CDR3 bases are TGTGCCAGCTCACCAGAGAGGACAGGGTGGTCTGGAAACACCATATATTTT. Its translation is CASSPERTGWSGNTIYF. This chain uses TRBV18 with TRBJ1-3; 8 nucleotides agree with TRBD1. V was pared by 2 bases and J by 1 base, with 7 bases of the junction left unmatched. The CDR3 is made up of 17 amino acids. In germline, CDR1 is KGHSH, CDR2 LQKENI.

This clone was seen a handful of times. The CDR3 nucleotides are TGCGCCAGCAGCCAAGGACTAGGGGAGGCGGTCGATACGCAGTATTTT. This codes for CASSQGLGEAVDTQYF. This chain joins TRBV4-1 and TRBJ2-3; possibly TRBD2 for D (6 bases). V lost 1 base, J lost 6 bases, and 17 bases lay in between. The CDR3 length is 16 residues. Germline loops: CDR1 MGHRA, CDR2 YSYEKL.